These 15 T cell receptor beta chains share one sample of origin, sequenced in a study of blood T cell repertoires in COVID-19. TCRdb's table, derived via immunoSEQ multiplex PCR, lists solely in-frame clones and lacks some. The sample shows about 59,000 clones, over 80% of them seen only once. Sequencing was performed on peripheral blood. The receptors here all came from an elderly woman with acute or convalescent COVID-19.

CDR3 loop: CASNPGGAGSYEQYF. DNA for the CDR3: TGTGCCAGCAACCCCGGGGGAGCGGGGAGCTACGAGCAGTACTTC. This chain joins TRBV3-1 (or the pseudogene TRBV3-2) and TRBJ2-7; 7 nucleotides align to TRBD2. Per germline, CDR1 LGHDT and CDR2 YNNKEL (reference sequence). Trimming cost V 7 bases and J 3 bases; bases outside gene matches: 12. The CDR3 has 15 amino acids.

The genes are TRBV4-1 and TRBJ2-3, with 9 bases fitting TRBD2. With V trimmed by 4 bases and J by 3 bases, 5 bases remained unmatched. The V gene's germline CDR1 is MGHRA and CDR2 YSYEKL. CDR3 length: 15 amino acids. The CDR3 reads CASSPLAGPTDTQYF. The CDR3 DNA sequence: TGCGCCAGCAGCCCCCTAGCGGGACCGACAGATACGCAGTATTTT.

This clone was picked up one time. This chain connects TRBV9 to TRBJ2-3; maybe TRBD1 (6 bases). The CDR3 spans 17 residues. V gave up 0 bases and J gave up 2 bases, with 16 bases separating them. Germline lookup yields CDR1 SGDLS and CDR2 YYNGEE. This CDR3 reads CASSVEGGTSVTDTQYF. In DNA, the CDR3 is TGTGCCAGCAGCGTAGAGGGTGGGACAAGCGTCACAGATACGCAGTATTTT.

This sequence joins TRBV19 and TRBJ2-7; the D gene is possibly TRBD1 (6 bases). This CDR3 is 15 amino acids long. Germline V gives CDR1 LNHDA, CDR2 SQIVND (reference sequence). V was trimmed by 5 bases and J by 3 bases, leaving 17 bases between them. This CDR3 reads CASSPTSGTLYEQYF. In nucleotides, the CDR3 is TGTGCCAGTAGTCCTACCTCGGGGACACTCTACGAGCAGTACTTC.

The CDR3 bases are TGCAGCGTTTTAGCAGGGTCCCCTGACGAGCAGTACTTC. Protein product: CSVLAGSPDEQYF. This chain uses TRBV29-1 with TRBJ2-7; maybe TRBD1 (5 bases). The CDR3 runs to 13 residues. Deletions cut 5 bases from V and 5 bases from J, with 16 bases between. Germline values: CDR1 SQVTM, CDR2 ANQGSEA.

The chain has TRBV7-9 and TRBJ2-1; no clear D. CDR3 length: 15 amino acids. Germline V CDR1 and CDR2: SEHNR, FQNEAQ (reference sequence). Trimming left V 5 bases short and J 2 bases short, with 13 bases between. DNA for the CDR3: TGTGCCAGCAGCCACCAGGTCACCCCCTACAATGAGCAGTTCTTC. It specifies CASSHQVTPYNEQFF.

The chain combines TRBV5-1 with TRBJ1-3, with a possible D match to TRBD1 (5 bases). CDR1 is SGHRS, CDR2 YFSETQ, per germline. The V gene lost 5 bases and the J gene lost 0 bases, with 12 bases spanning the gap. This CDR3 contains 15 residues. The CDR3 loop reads CASSRDRSSGNTIYF. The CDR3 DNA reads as TGCGCCAGCAGTCGAGACAGAAGCTCTGGAAACACCATATATTTT.

The CDR3 spells CASSTGHIYEQYF. DNA for the CDR3: TGCGCCAGCAGCACGGGACATATCTACGAGCAGTACTTC. The chain links TRBV5-1 to TRBJ2-7; possible D gene TRBD1, 6 bases. CDR1 is SGHRS, CDR2 YFSETQ, per germline. The CDR3 loop spans 13 amino acids. V gave up 4 bases and J gave up 3 bases, with 11 bases separating them.

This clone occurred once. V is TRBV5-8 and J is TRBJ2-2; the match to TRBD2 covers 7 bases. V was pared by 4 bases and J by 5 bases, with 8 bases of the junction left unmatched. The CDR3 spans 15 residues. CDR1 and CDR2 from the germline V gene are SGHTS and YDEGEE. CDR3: CASSRLAIWTGELFF. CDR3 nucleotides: TGTGCCAGCAGCCGACTAGCAATTTGGACCGGGGAGCTGTTTTTT.

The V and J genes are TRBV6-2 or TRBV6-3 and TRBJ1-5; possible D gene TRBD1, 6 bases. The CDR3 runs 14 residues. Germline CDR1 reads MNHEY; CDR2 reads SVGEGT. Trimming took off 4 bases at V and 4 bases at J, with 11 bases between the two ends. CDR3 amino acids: CASSLPDRNQPQHF. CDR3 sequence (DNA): TGTGCCAGCAGTTTACCGGACAGAAATCAGCCCCAGCATTTT.

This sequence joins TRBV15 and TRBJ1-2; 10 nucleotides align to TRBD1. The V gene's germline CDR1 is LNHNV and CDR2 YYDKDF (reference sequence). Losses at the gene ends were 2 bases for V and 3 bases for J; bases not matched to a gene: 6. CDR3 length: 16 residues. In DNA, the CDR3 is TGTGCCACCAGCAGAAATGACAGGGGGCAGTACTATGGCTACACCTTC. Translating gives CATSRNDRGQYYGYTF.

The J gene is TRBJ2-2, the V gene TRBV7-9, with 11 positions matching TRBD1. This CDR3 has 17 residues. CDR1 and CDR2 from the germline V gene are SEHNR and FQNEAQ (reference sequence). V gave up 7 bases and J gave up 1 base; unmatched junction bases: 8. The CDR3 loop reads CASTPLGTGGNTGELFF. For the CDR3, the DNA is TGTGCCAGCACCCCCCTGGGGACAGGGGGGAACACCGGGGAGCTGTTTTTT.

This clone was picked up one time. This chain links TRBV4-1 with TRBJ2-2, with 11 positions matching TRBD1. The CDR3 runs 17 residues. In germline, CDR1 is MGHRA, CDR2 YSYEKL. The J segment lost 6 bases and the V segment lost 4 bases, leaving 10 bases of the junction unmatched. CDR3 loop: CASSLRAPGQGAGELFF. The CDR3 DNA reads TGCGCCAGCAGCCTACGGGCACCGGGACAGGGGGCCGGGGAGCTGTTTTTT.

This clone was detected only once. This chain's CDR3 is CASSFRVYNEQFF. CDR3 DNA sequence: TGTGCCAGTAGTTTCAGGGTTTACAATGAGCAGTTCTTC. The rearrangement links TRBV19 to TRBJ2-1; tentatively, D is TRBD1 (5 bases). CDR1 LNHDA and CDR2 SQIVND come from the germline V gene (reference sequence). V was shortened by 5 bases and J by 4 bases, with 9 bases between the two germline ends. This CDR3 region has 13 residues.

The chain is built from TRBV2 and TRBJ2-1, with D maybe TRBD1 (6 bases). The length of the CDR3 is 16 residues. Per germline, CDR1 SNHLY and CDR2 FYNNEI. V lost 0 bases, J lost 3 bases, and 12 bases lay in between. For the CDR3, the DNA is TGTGCCAGCAGTGAAGCGGGGGCAGGAGACTACAATGAGCAGTTCTTC. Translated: CASSEAGAGDYNEQFF.